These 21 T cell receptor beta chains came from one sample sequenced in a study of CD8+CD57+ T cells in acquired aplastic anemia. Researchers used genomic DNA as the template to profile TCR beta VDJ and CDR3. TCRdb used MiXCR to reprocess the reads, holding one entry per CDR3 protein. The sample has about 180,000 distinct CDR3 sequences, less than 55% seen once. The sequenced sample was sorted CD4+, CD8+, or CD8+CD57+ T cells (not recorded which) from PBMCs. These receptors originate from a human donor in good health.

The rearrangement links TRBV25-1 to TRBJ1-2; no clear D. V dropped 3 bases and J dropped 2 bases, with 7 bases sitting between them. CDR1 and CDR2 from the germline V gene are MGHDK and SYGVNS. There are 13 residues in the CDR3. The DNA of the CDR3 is TGTGCCAGCAGTGAGATGGGAAACTATGGCTACACCTTC. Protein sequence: CASSEMGNYGYTF.

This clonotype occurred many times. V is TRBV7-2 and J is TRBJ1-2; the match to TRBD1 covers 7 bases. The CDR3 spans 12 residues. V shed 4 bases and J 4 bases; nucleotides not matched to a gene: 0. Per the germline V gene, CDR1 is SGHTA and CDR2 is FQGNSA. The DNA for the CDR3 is TGTGCCAGCAGCTGGGACAGCTATGGCTACACCTTC. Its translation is CASSWDSYGYTF.

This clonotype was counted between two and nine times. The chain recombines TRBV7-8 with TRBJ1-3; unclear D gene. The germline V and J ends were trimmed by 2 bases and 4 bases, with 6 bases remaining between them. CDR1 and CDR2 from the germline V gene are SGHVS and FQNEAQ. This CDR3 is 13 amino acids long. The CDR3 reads CASSLSQGNTIYF. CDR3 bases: TGTGCCAGCAGCTTATCTCAGGGAAACACCATATATTTT.

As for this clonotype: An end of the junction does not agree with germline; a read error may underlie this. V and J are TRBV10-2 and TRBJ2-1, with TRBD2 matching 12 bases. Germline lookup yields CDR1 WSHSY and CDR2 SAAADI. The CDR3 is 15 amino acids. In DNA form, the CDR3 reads TGCGCCAGCGGACCCGGGACTAGCGGGTTGGATGAGCGGTTCTTC. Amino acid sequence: CASGPGTSGLDERFF.

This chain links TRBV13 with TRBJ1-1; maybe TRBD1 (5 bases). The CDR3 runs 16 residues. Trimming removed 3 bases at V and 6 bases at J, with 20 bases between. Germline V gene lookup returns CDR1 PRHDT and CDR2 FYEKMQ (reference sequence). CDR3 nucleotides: TGTGCCAGCAGCTTCGGGACCGCGGGACTAAACCCTGAAGCTTTCTTT. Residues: CASSFGTAGLNPEAFF.

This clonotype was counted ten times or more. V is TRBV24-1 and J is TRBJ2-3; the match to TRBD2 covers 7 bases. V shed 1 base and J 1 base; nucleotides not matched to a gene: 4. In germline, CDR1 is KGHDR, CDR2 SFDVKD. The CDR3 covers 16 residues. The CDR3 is CATSDFTSAGTDTQYF. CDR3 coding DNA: TGTGCCACCAGTGATTTCACTAGCGCCGGCACAGATACGCAGTATTTT.

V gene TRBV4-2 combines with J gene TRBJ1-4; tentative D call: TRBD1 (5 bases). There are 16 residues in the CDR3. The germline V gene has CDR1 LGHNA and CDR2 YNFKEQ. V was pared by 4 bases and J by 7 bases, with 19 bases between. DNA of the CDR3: TGTGCCAGCAGCCGGAATCCAGGGCCGCTGAGTGAAAAACTGTTTTTT. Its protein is CASSRNPGPLSEKLFF.

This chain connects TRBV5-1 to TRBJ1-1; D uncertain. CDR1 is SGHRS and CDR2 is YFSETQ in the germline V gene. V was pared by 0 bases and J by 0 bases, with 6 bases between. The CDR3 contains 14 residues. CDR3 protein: CASSLAAMNTEAFF. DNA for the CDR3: TGCGCCAGCAGCTTGGCAGCCATGAACACTGAAGCTTTCTTT.

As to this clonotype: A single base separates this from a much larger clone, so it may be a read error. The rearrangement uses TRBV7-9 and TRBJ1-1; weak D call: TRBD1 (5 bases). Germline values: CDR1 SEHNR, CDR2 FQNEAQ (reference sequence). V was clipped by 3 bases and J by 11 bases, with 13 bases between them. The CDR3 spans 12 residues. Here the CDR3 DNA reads TGTGCCAGCAGCTTGGGACGGGGCGTGGCTTTCTTT. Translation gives CASSLGRGVAFF.

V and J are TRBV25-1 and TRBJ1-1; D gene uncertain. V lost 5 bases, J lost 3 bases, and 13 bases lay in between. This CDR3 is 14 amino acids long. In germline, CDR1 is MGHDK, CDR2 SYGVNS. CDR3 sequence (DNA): TGTGCCAGCAGTAACCTCGGACGGGACACTGAAGCTTTCTTT. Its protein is CASSNLGRDTEAFF.

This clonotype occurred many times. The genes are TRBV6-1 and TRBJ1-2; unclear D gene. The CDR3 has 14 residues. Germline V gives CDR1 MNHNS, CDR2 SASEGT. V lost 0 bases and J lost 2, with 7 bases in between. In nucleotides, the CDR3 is TGTGCCAGCAGTGAAGCGGGAGGGAACTATGGCTACACCTTC. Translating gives CASSEAGGNYGYTF.

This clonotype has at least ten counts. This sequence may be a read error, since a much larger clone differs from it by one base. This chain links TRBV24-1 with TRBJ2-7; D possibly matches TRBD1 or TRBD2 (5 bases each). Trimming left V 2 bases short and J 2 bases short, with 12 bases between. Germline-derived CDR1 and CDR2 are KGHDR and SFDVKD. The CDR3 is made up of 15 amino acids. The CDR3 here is CATSDSGAVPYEQYF. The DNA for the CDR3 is TGTGCCACCAGTGATTCCGGGGCAGTTCCCTACGAGCAGTACTTC.

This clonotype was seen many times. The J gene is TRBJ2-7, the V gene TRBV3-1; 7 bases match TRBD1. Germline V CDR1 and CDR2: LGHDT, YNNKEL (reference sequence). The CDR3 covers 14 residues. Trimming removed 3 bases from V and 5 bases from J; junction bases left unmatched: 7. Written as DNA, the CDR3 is TGTGCCAGCAGCCAGTCGACAGGGTCCCACGAGCAGTACTTC. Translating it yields CASSQSTGSHEQYF.

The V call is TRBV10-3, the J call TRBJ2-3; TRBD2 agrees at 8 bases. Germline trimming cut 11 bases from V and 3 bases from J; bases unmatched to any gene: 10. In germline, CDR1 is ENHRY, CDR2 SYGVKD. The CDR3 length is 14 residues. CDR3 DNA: TGTGCCGATGGGAGCGGGAGTCGGACAGATACGCAGTATTTT. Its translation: CADGSGSRTDTQYF.

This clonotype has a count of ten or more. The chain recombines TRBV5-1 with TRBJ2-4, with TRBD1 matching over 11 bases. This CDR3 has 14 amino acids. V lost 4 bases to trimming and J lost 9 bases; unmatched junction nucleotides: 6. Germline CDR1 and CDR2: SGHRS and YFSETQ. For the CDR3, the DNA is TGCGCCAGCAGCGACCGGGACAGGGGGATCATTCAGTACTTC. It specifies CASSDRDRGIIQYF.

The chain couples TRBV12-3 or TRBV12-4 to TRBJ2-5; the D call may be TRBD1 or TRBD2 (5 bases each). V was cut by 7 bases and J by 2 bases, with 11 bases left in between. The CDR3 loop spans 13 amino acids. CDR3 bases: TGTGCCAGCAACCGGGACCTTCAAGAGACCCAGTACTTC. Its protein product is CASNRDLQETQYF.

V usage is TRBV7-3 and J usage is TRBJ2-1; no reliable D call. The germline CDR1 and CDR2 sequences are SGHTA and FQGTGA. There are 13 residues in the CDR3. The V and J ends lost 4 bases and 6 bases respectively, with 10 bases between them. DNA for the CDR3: TGTGCCAGCAGCTCCGACATAGTCAATGAGCAGTTCTTC. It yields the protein CASSSDIVNEQFF.

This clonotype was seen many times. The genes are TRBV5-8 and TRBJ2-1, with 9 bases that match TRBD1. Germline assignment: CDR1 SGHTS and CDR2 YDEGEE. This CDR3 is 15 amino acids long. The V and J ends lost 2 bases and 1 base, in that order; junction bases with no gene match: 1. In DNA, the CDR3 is TGTGCCAGCAGCTTAGGACAGGGGTCCTACAATGAGCAGTTCTTC. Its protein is CASSLGQGSYNEQFF.

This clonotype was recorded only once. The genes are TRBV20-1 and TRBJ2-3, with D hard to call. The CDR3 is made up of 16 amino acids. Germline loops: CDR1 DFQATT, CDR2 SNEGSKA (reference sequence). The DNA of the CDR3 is TGCGGTGGCTGCCCCCCGACTTGTTTTTCCACAGATACGCAGTATTTT. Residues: CGGCPPTCFSTDTQYF.

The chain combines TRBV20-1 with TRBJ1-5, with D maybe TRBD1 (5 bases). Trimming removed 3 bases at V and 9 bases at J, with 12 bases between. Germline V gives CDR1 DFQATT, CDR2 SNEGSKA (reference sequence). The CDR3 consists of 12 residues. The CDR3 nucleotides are TGCAGTGCTAGTACAGGCCCCTCGCCCCAGCATTTT. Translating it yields CSASTGPSPQHF.

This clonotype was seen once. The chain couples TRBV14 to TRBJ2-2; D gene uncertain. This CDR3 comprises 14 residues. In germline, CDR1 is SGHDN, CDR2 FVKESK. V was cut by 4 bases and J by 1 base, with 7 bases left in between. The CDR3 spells CASSLWQNTGELFF. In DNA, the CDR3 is TGTGCCAGCAGCCTATGGCAGAACACCGGGGAGCTGTTTTTT.